Only one count was recorded for the clone carrying this TCR beta chain. The antigen is undetermined. This record belongs to a study of beta chain features in type 1 diabetes. Expressed TCRB transcripts were sequenced after all isolated RNA was converted to cDNA. Produced via immunoSEQ multiplex PCR; TCRdb's table is partial and in-frame only. The sample lists around 430,000 clones, about 32% occurring once. Study conclusions and caveats: Short templates might get an advantage during PCR, and this would be equal in patients and controls.

Via the markers CD45RO/CCR7/CD25/CD127/CD95/CD27, stem cell-like memory, regulatory, central memory and naive CD4+ cells were sorted. CDR1 and CDR2 (germline): SGHTA, FQGNSA. With 1 base removed from V and 1 base from J, the gap between germline ends came to 14 bases. The CDR3 sequence is 16 residues long. This TCR came from a man aged 18 to 30 in good health. The sequenced material came from naive CD4+ T cells from blood. This sequence joins TRBV7-2 and TRBJ2-7; tentatively, D is TRBD2 (6 bases). The CDR3 coding sequence is TGTGCCAGCAGCTTAGGCGGCGGGACCGCGTCCTACGAGCAGTACTTC. Its protein is CASSLGGGTASYEQYF.